The 22 T cell receptor beta chains reported below all come from one sample, sequenced in a study of blood T cell repertoires in COVID-19. Generated by immunoSEQ multiplex PCR, the TCRdb table keeps only in-frame clones and is missing some. There are hundreds of thousands of clones in the sample; about 79% occur only once, and approximately 9.1% lies in the top ten. The specimen sequenced was peripheral blood. These receptors originate from a man older than 75 with acute or convalescent COVID-19.

The chain carries TRBV9 and TRBJ2-1, with 9 bases fitting TRBD2. Germline lookup yields CDR1 SGDLS and CDR2 YYNGEE. Germline trimming cut 4 bases from V and 8 bases from J; bases unmatched to any gene: 10. The CDR3 is 15 amino acids. The CDR3 DNA sequence: TGTGCCAGCAGCCCGCGGGAGGGGTGGAGGGATGAGCAGTTCTTC. This sequence encodes CASSPREGWRDEQFF.

The J gene is TRBJ2-2, the V gene TRBV5-6; 10 bases are a match to TRBD1. The CDR3 extends over 15 amino acids. V trimming: 4 bases; J trimming: 6 bases; junction bases outside the gene matches: 6. Germline CDR1 SGHDT, CDR2 YYEEEE. The CDR3 loop reads CASSPGQGRAGELFF. CDR3 DNA: TGTGCCAGCAGCCCGGGACAGGGGAGAGCCGGGGAGCTGTTTTTT.

This clone appeared a few times. This sample also contains other DNA sequences that code for the same CDR3. The V call is TRBV27, the J call TRBJ2-7; perhaps TRBD1 as D (5 bases). From germline, CDR1 is MNHEY and CDR2 SMNVEV (reference sequence). The V and J ends lost 0 bases and 4 bases respectively, with 13 bases between them. This CDR3 has 15 amino acids. CDR3 DNA: TGTGCCAGCAGTTTATCTGGGCAGGGAAGGTACGAGCAGTACTTC. It yields the protein CASSLSGQGRYEQYF.

The chain links TRBV7-8 to TRBJ2-1; D perhaps matches TRBD1 (6 bases). Trimming cost V 0 bases and J 3 bases, with 9 bases left between them. This CDR3 has 15 residues. CDR1 is SGHVS and CDR2 is FQNEAQ in the germline V gene. For the CDR3, the DNA is TGTGCCAGCAGCTTAGCGGGGGCCTACTACAATGAGCAGTTCTTC. Translating it yields CASSLAGAYYNEQFF.

This chain links TRBV30 with TRBJ2-7; tentative D call: TRBD2 (6 bases). Trimming removed 8 bases from V and 2 bases from J, with 16 bases in between. This CDR3 is built from 13 residues. The germline gives CDR1 GTSNPN, CDR2 SVGIG (reference sequence). CDR3: CAGRGMGPYEQYF. The CDR3, as DNA: TGTGCCGGACGGGGGATGGGACCCTACGAGCAGTACTTC.

Remarks on this clone: Other DNA sequences in this sample translate to the same CDR3. V gene TRBV6-5 combines with J gene TRBJ1-4; TRBD1 is a possible D gene (6 bases). V lost 5 bases, J lost 5 bases, and 9 bases lay in between. Germline-derived CDR1 and CDR2 are MNHEY and SVGAGI. The CDR3 is made up of 13 amino acids. The CDR3 nucleotides read TGTGCCAGCAGTAGGACAGCAAATGAAAAACTGTTTTTT. Protein sequence: CASSRTANEKLFF.

The chain combines TRBV19 with TRBJ2-7; 7 bases map to TRBD1. The CDR3 consists of 15 residues. The germline V gene has CDR1 LNHDA and CDR2 SQIVND (reference sequence). V lost 2 bases to trimming and J lost 5 bases; unmatched junction nucleotides: 9. CDR3 sequence reads: CASSIRGQGVHEQYF. The CDR3 DNA is TGTGCCAGTAGTATAAGGGGGCAGGGGGTCCACGAGCAGTACTTC.

V is TRBV5-1 and J is TRBJ1-5; a weak D match, TRBD1 (6 bases). CDR1 SGHRS and CDR2 YFSETQ come from the germline V gene. The CDR3 is 16 residues long. Between the trimmed V and J ends, which lost 4 bases and 0 bases, there was a span of 14 bases. The CDR3, as DNA: TGCGCCAGCAGCCTAACAGGGAGCTTTAGCAATCAGCCCCAGCATTTT. Its protein is CASSLTGSFSNQPQHF. Combining the CDR3 with reference TRBV5-1 and TRBJ1-5 gives the whole variable domain KAGVTQTPRYLIKTRGQQVTLSCSPISGHRSVSWYQQTPGQGLQFLFEYFSETQRNKGNFPGRFSGRQFSNSRSEMNVSTLELGDSALYLCASSLTGSFSNQPQHFGDGTRLSIL.

The chain carries TRBV18 and TRBJ2-2, with 7 positions matching TRBD2. V lost 3 bases, J lost 0 bases, and 4 bases stayed unmatched. The CDR3 is 16 residues long. Germline CDR1 reads KGHSH; CDR2 reads LQKENI. As DNA, the CDR3 is TGTGCCAGCTCACCGAGACTAGCCACGAACACCGGGGAGCTGTTTTTT. This encodes CASSPRLATNTGELFF.

The chain carries TRBV19 and TRBJ2-2; 9 nucleotides align to TRBD2. The CDR3 is made up of 16 amino acids. CDR1 and CDR2 (germline): LNHDA, SQIVND (reference sequence). Unmatched junction bases numbered 5, after V lost 1 base and J lost 5 bases. The CDR3 bases are TGTGCCAGTAGTATAGGTCTAGCGGGATATACCGGGGAGCTGTTTTTT. It codes for CASSIGLAGYTGELFF.

This clone showed up just a few times. The V gene is TRBV5-6, the J gene TRBJ2-7, with D possibly being TRBD2 (5 bases). Germline values: CDR1 SGHDT, CDR2 YYEEEE. The CDR3 has 12 residues. Deletions cut 4 bases from V and 5 bases from J, with 10 bases between. The CDR3, as DNA: TGTGCCAGCAGCCTCCGGGGAGACGAGCAGTACTTC. Translation: CASSLRGDEQYF.

As regards this clone: Other nucleotide sequences in the sample specify the same CDR3. This chain connects TRBV29-1 to TRBJ2-3; 7 bases are shared with TRBD1. The ends lost 6 bases at V and 2 bases at J; junction bases unmatched: 2. Germline assignment: CDR1 SQVTM and CDR2 ANQGSEA. This CDR3 contains 12 residues. Here the CDR3 DNA reads TGCAGCGTAGGGACAGACACAGATACGCAGTATTTT. Translation: CSVGTDTDTQYF.

The rearrangement links TRBV10-1 to TRBJ1-2; D is undetermined. The germline V gene encodes CDR1 WNHNN and CDR2 SYGVQD (reference sequence). The V end lost 0 bases, the J end lost 4 bases, and 9 bases lay between the germline ends. The CDR3 is 14 residues long. The CDR3 protein is CASSESSRSYGYTF. The CDR3 region has the DNA TGCGCCAGCAGTGAGTCTAGCCGCAGCTATGGCTACACCTTC.

This chain joins TRBV3-1 (or the pseudogene TRBV3-2) and TRBJ2-5, with TRBD1 matching 12 bases. The CDR3 sequence is 17 residues long. Per the germline V gene, CDR1 is LGHDT and CDR2 is YNNKEL (reference sequence). J gave up 2 bases and V 9 bases, and 13 bases lay outside the gene matches. CDR3 sequence reads: CASCTLGTGGNQETQYF. The CDR3 bases are TGTGCCAGTTGTACACTCGGGACAGGGGGCAATCAAGAGACCCAGTACTTC.

The chain uses TRBV14 and TRBJ2-7, with 8 bases matching TRBD2. Germline-derived CDR1 and CDR2 are SGHDN and FVKESK. This CDR3 is built from 16 residues. V gave up 2 bases and J gave up 0 bases; unmatched junction bases: 6. The CDR3 is CASSQLLLADSYEQYF. DNA of the CDR3: TGTGCCAGCAGCCAATTATTACTAGCGGACTCCTACGAGCAGTACTTC.

The chain couples TRBV7-2 to TRBJ1-4; D may be TRBD1 (5 bases). V was cut by 1 base and J by 2 bases, with 14 bases left in between. Germline V lookup: CDR1 SGHTA, CDR2 FQGNSA. This CDR3 is 17 amino acids long. The CDR3 DNA is TGTGCCAGCAGCTTAGGCCTACTCAGGGATACTAATGAAAAACTGTTTTTT. This sequence encodes CASSLGLLRDTNEKLFF.

The chain is built from TRBV5-1 and TRBJ2-5; 8 nucleotides match TRBD2. V gave up 7 bases and J gave up 5 bases; unmatched junction bases: 10. The CDR3 sequence is 14 residues long. CDR1 SGHRS and CDR2 YFSETQ come from the germline V gene. CDR3 region: CASGLSGSGETQYF. CDR3 coding DNA: TGCGCCAGCGGACTCAGCGGGAGCGGGGAGACCCAGTACTTC.

The chain uses TRBV5-1 and TRBJ2-2, with 11 positions matching TRBD1. CDR1 SGHRS and CDR2 YFSETQ come from the germline V gene. The length of the CDR3 is 16 residues. V lost 4 bases to trimming and J lost 5 bases; unmatched junction nucleotides: 7. In nucleotides, the CDR3 is TGCGCCAGCAGCCATGGACAGGGGGCGCGTACCGGGGAGCTGTTTTTT. It specifies CASSHGQGARTGELFF.

The chain uses TRBV19 and TRBJ2-7; 16 bases are a match to TRBD2. The CDR3 covers 17 residues. Germline V gene data show CDR1 as LNHDA and CDR2 as SQIVND (reference sequence). The trim removed 10 bases at V and 4 bases at J, leaving 13 bases unmatched. The chain's CDR3 is CATRPGLAGGPKYEQYF. For the CDR3, the DNA is TGTGCCACCAGGCCGGGACTAGCGGGGGGGCCAAAATACGAGCAGTACTTC.

The rearrangement uses TRBV27 and TRBJ1-1; a weak D match, TRBD1 (5 bases). Trimming took 8 bases from V and 2 from J, leaving 18 bases between them. This CDR3 contains 15 residues. Germline CDR1 is MNHEY and CDR2 is SMNVEV (reference sequence). CDR3 bases: TGTGCCAGCGCGGGGGTGGGCAGGGCCAACACTGAAGCTTTCTTT. Residues: CASAGVGRANTEAFF.

This chain uses TRBV10-1 with TRBJ2-3; TRBD1 aligns across 7 bases. Germline V gene data show CDR1 as WNHNN and CDR2 as SYGVQD (reference sequence). Unmatched junction bases numbered 7, after V lost 7 bases and J lost 6 bases. The CDR3 loop spans 13 amino acids. This CDR3 is CASKGGPRDTQYF. CDR3 DNA sequence: TGCGCCAGCAAAGGGGGCCCCCGGGATACGCAGTATTTT.

The V and J genes are TRBV19 and TRBJ1-1; D is ambiguous. Germline V gene lookup returns CDR1 LNHDA and CDR2 SQIVND (reference sequence). This CDR3 is 11 amino acids long. V was shortened by 5 bases and J by 3 bases, with 4 bases between the two germline ends. The DNA for the CDR3 is TGTGCCAGTAGTTATTACACTGAAGCTTTCTTT. Translating it yields CASSYYTEAFF.